This T cell receptor beta chain was captured in a study of shared clonotypes between healthy human individuals. Method: immunoSEQ multiplex PCR; TCRdb's copy keeps in-frame clones and lacks some. This table has hundreds of thousands of clones, just over 75% appearing once. On this clone itself: What it recognizes is unknown.

General observations from the study: Researchers sampled blood only, noting tissue repertoires likely differ.

Trimming took 0 bases from V and 0 from J, leaving 9 bases between them. Per the germline V gene, CDR1 is SGHAT and CDR2 is FQNNGV. The CDR3 sequence is 15 residues long. The specimen was PBMCs. The rearrangement links TRBV11-2 to TRBJ2-7; D ambiguous. This clonotype originated in a woman aged 40 to 50 in good health. Some clones in this sample may be carry-over from other donors' samples. The CDR3 nucleotides are TGTGCCAGCAGCTTAGAGGCCCCTTACTCCTACGAGCAGTACTTC. Its protein product is CASSLEAPYSYEQYF.